These 2 T cell receptor beta chains came from one sample sequenced in a study of shared clonotypes between healthy human individuals. Assay used: immunoSEQ multiplex PCR; TCRdb lists only in-frame clones, some missing. The sample holds around 600,000 clones; more than 95% are singletons and the top ten take 0.045% to 0.06%. Sequenced input: naive CD4+ T cells sorted from blood. Subset reported: CD45RA+ positively selected. These receptors came from a woman in her thirties in good health.

V and J are TRBV18 and TRBJ2-1; a weak D match, TRBD1 (6 bases). The V gene's germline CDR1 is KGHSH and CDR2 LQKENI. V was cut by 3 bases and J by 5 bases, with 11 bases left in between. CDR3 length equals 14 residues. CDR3 sequence: CASSPRTVDNEQFF. The CDR3 DNA reads as TGTGCCAGCTCACCGCGGACAGTCGACAATGAGCAGTTCTTC.

The chain is built from TRBV4-2 and TRBJ2-1; 8 positions match TRBD2. Germline CDR1 is LGHNA and CDR2 is YNFKEQ. J lost 8 bases, V lost 1 base, and 10 bases had no gene match. The CDR3 is 16 amino acids. In DNA, the CDR3 is TGTGCCAGCAGCCAAGCAGGCCGTCTAGCGGGCTATGAGCAGTTCTTC. It specifies CASSQAGRLAGYEQFF.